The next 14 T cell receptor beta chains were all read from a single sample in a study of metastatic and nonmetastatic thyroid tumors. Thyroid surgery was performed in patients who had received no treatment beforehand. TCRdb re-called the PCR reads via MiXCR. The top ten clones hold more than 15% of a sample with more than 9,500 clones, 31% of them seen once. Material: tumor tissue. Source of these receptors: a male donor with papillary thyroid cancer or a benign thyroid nodule (not recorded which). Some clones in this sample may be carry-over from other donors' samples.

This clone was picked up a small number of times. The chain carries TRBV6-1 and TRBJ2-7; maybe TRBD1 (6 bases). This CDR3 contains 13 residues. V gave up 5 bases and J gave up 2 bases, with 10 bases separating them. Per the germline V gene, CDR1 is MNHNS and CDR2 is SASEGT. CDR3 sequence reads: CASSRDITYEQYF. In DNA form, the CDR3 reads TGTGCCAGCAGTCGGGACATCACCTACGAGCAGTACTTC.

In this sample, this clone turned up a few times. The gene calls are TRBV6-1 and TRBJ2-2, with D perhaps given as TRBD1 or TRBD2 (5 bases each). There are 16 residues in the CDR3. Germline V gene sequence: CDR1 MNHNS, CDR2 SASEGT. Trimming removed 5 bases from V and 5 bases from J, with 18 bases in between. CDR3 loop: CASSRSPGTGTGELFF. In DNA, the CDR3 is TGTGCCAGCAGTCGAAGTCCCGGGACGGGGACCGGGGAGCTGTTTTTT.

This clone is categorized as medium-sized. This chain uses TRBV7-9 with TRBJ1-1; D gene ambiguous. The CDR3 totals 12 residues. V lost 0 bases and J 4 bases, leaving 3 bases between the germline ends. From germline, CDR1 is SEHNR and CDR2 FQNEAQ (reference sequence). CDR3 in DNA: TGTGCCAGCAGCTTAGCGGGCACTGAAGCTTTCTTT. It specifies CASSLAGTEAFF.

The genes are TRBV20-1 and TRBJ2-5; D might be TRBD1 (6 bases). CDR1 and CDR2 (germline): DFQATT, SNEGSKA (reference sequence). The CDR3 sequence is 12 residues long. V lost 3 bases, J lost 13 bases, and 18 bases lay in between. CDR3 residues: CSASLGDITGYF. In DNA, the CDR3 is TGCAGTGCTAGTCTAGGGGACATCACAGGGTACTTC.

By share, this clone counts as medium-sized. This chain connects TRBV6-5 to TRBJ2-7, with 8 bases that match TRBD2. Germline V gene sequence: CDR1 MNHEY, CDR2 SVGAGI. This CDR3 contains 15 residues. J lost 7 bases, V lost 0 bases, and 8 bases had no gene match. CDR3 bases: TGTGCCAGCAGTTACTCGGCGGGGGGCGCGGGGGAGCAGTACGTC. The encoded protein is CASSYSAGGAGEQYV.

A single count supports this clone. CDR3 in amino acids: CSAPPLAGRTYNEQFF. CDR3 coding DNA: TGCAGTGCTCCTCCTCTAGCCGGGAGGACCTACAATGAGCAGTTCTTC. The gene calls are TRBV20-1 and TRBJ2-1; 7 positions match TRBD2. Germline values: CDR1 DFQATT, CDR2 SNEGSKA (reference sequence). J was trimmed by 2 bases and V by 5 bases; bases with no gene match: 12. This CDR3 contains 16 residues.

About this clone: The conserved phenylalanine or tryptophan normally closing the CDR3 is absent here, so this likely arose from a read error. The J gene is TRBJ2-7, the V gene TRBV20-1, with 9 bases identical to TRBD1. V shed 7 bases, J shed 3 bases, and the junction held 7 bases outside the gene matches. There are 13 residues in the CDR3. CDR1 and CDR2 (germline): DFQATT, SNEGSKA (reference sequence). In nucleotides, the CDR3 is TGCAGTGTAGAGGGACAGGGAGGCTACGAGCAGTACCTC. It codes for CSVEGQGGYEQYL.

CDR3 nucleotide sequence: TGTGCCAGTAGTCAACAGGGGAAGGGCGAGCAGTACTTC. Protein sequence: CASSQQGKGEQYF. The V and J genes are TRBV19 and TRBJ2-7; 7 nucleotides agree with TRBD1. Germline CDR1 LNHDA, CDR2 SQIVND (reference sequence). J was trimmed by 6 bases and V by 5 bases; bases with no gene match: 7. The CDR3 length is 13 residues.

This clone was detected only a few times. The genes are TRBV12-3 or TRBV12-4 and TRBJ2-7; 12 nucleotides agree with TRBD2. The V gene end was trimmed by 6 bases and the J gene end by 6 bases; junction bases not matched to a gene: 9. The CDR3 covers 15 residues. CDR3 sequence: CASSPSGRALGEQYF. The CDR3 DNA sequence: TGTGCCAGCAGCCCTAGCGGGAGGGCCTTAGGCGAGCAGTACTTC.

The V gene is TRBV11-3, the J gene TRBJ2-3; no clear D gene. V shed 1 base and J shed 1 base, with 3 bases lying between them. Germline CDR1 and CDR2: SGHNT and YENEEA. This CDR3 is 13 amino acids long. This chain's CDR3 is CASSLAGTDTQYF. The CDR3 DNA follows: TGTGCCAGCAGCTTAGCAGGCACAGATACGCAGTATTTT.

This clone appeared a few times. The V call is TRBV20-1, the J call TRBJ2-2; perhaps TRBD1 as D (5 bases). The CDR3 runs to 12 residues. Trimming took 7 bases from V and 8 from J, leaving 14 bases between them. Germline values: CDR1 DFQATT, CDR2 SNEGSKA (reference sequence). The DNA for the CDR3 is TGCAGTGAACAGGTGGCTGGTGGGGAGCTGTTTTTT. This codes for CSEQVAGGELFF.

The chain has TRBV6-1 and TRBJ1-2; no firm D call. Trimming left V 3 bases short and J 8 bases short, with 22 bases between. The germline V gene has CDR1 MNHNS and CDR2 SASEGT. CDR3 length: 16 amino acids. The CDR3 loop reads CASSDLAGEAAGGYTF. CDR3 in DNA: TGTGCCAGCAGTGACCTCGCCGGTGAAGCTGCAGGCGGCTACACCTTC.

The gene calls are TRBV6-1 and TRBJ1-3; D might be TRBD1 (6 bases). Trimming took 7 bases from V and 4 from J, leaving 17 bases between them. The CDR3 extends over 15 amino acids. CDR1 MNHNS and CDR2 SASEGT come from the germline V gene. The CDR3 region has the DNA TGTGCCAGCACCGAGGGGGGGGGACTCGGAAACACCATATATTTT. Translating it yields CASTEGGGLGNTIYF.

There are a few counts of this clone. The conserved phenylalanine or tryptophan normally closing the CDR3 is absent here, so this likely arose from a read error. The chain joins TRBV28 to TRBJ2-7, with D perhaps TRBD2 (5 bases). This CDR3 region has 14 residues. V lost 4 bases, J lost 4 bases, and 14 bases lay in between. Per the germline V gene, CDR1 is MDHEN and CDR2 is SYDVKM. This CDR3 reads CASSYSGRGYEQYL. CDR3 nucleotides: TGTGCCAGCAGTTACTCGGGAAGAGGATACGAGCAGTACTTA.